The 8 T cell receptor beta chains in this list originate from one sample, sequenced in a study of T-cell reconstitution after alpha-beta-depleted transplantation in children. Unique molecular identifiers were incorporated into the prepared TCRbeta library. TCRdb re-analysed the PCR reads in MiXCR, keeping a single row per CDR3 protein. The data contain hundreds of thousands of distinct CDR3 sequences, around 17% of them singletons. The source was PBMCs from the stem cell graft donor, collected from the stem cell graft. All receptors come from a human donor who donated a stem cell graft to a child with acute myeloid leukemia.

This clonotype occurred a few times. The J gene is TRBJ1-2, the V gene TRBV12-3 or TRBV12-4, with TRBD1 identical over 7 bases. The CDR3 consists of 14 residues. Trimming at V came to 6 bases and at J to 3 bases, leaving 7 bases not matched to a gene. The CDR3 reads CASSAGGKDYGYTF. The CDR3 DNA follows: TGTGCCAGCAGCGCAGGGGGAAAGGACTATGGCTACACCTTC.

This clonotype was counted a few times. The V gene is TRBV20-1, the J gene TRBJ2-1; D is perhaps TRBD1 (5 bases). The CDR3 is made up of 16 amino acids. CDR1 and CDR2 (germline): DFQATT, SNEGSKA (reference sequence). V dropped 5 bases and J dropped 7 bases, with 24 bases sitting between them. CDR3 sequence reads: CSAPGAVQGLRNEQFF. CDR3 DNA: TGCAGTGCTCCCGGCGCCGTCCAGGGTTTGAGGAATGAGCAGTTCTTC.

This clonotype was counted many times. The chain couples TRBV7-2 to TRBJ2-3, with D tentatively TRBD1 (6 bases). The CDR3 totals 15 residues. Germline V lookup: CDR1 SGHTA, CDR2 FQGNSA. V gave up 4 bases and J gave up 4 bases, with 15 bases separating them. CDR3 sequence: CASSSTMGAADTQYF. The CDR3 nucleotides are TGTGCCAGCAGCTCGACGATGGGGGCAGCAGATACGCAGTATTTT.

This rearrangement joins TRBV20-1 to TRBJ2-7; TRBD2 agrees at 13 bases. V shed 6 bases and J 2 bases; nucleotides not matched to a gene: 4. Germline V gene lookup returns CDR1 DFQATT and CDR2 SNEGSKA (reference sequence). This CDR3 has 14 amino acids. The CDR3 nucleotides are TGCAGTGCCCTGACTAGCGGGGGGACCTACGAGCAGTACGTC. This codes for CSALTSGGTYEQYV.

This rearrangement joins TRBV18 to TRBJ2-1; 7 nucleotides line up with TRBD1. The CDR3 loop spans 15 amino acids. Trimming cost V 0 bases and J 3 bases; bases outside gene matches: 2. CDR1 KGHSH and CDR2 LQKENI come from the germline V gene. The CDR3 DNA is TGTGCCAGCTCACCACCTACAGGGGACTACAATGAGCAGTTCTTC. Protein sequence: CASSPPTGDYNEQFF.

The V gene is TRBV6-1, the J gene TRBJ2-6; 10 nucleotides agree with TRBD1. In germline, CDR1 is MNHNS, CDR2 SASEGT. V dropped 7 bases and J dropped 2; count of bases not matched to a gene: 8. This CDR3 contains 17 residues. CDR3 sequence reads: CASTLGGQGTGANVLTF. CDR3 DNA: TGTGCCAGCACCCTCGGGGGACAGGGGACTGGGGCCAACGTCCTGACTTTC.

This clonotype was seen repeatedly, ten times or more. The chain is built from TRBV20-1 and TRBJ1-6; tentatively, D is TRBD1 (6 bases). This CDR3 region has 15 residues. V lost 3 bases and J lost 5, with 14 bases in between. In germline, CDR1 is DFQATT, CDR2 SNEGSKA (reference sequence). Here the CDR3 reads CSASPRGRDNSPLHF. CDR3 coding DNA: TGCAGTGCTAGCCCAAGGGGGAGGGATAATTCACCCCTCCACTTT.

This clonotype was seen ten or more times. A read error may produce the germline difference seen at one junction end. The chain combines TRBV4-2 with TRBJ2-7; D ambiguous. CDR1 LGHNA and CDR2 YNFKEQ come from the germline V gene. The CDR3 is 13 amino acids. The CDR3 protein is CASSPGPSYEQYF. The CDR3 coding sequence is TGCGCCAGCAGCCCAGGACCCTCCTACGAGCAGTACTTC.